One and the same sample provided the 14 T cell receptor beta chains below, sequenced in a study of early T cells in non-severe SARS-CoV-2 infection. TCRdb passed the 5' RACE reads through MiXCR, listing each CDR3 protein once. The sample contains around 53,000 distinct CDR3 sequences, 12% of which appear only once. Sequenced here: whole blood, sampled at baseline. Receptors originate from an adult who was a healthcare worker with PCR-confirmed SARS-CoV-2 infection or an uninfected control (not recorded which).

About this clonotype: One base away lies a much larger clone, so this may be a sequencing read error. The gene calls are TRBV2 and TRBJ2-5; tentative D call: TRBD2 (5 bases). With 8 bases removed from V and 5 bases from J, the gap between germline ends came to 9 bases. Germline values: CDR1 SNHLY, CDR2 FYNNEI. This CDR3 is built from 11 residues. The CDR3 sequence: CASLRTETQYF. Written as DNA, the CDR3 is TGTGCCAGCTTGAGGACTGAGACCCAGTACTTC.

V usage is TRBV3-1 and J usage is TRBJ2-1, with a possible D match to TRBD2 (5 bases). Germline CDR1 is LGHDT and CDR2 is YNNKEL (reference sequence). The CDR3 has 15 residues. Trimming took 5 bases from V and 0 from J, leaving 11 bases between them. DNA for the CDR3: TGTGCCAGCAGCTTCTCGGGGAGCTCCTACAATGAGCAGTTCTTC. It is translated as CASSFSGSSYNEQFF.

This clonotype came up many times. The chain joins TRBV29-1 to TRBJ2-7; possibly TRBD1 or TRBD2 for D (5 bases each). V gave up 4 bases and J gave up 0 bases, with 19 bases separating them. The CDR3 runs to 16 residues. The germline CDR1 and CDR2 sequences are SQVTM and ANQGSEA. DNA of the CDR3: TGCAGCGTTGCCGGGGTCGGGGCGGCGGCCTCCTACGAGCAGTACTTC. Translation: CSVAGVGAAASYEQYF.

This sequence joins TRBV10-2 and TRBJ2-7; the D call may be TRBD1 or TRBD2 (5 bases each). The ends were cut back, 0 bases at V and 11 bases at J, with 17 bases in the middle. Germline-derived CDR1 and CDR2 are WSHSY and SAAADI. This CDR3 is built from 14 residues. CDR3 amino acids: CASSESWTSGSEYF. In DNA, the CDR3 is TGCGCCAGCAGTGAGTCTTGGACAAGCGGCTCGGAGTACTTC.

This clonotype was detected many times. The chain employs TRBV12-3 or TRBV12-4 and TRBJ1-5; D uncertain. V lost 3 bases, J lost 3 bases, and 6 bases lay in between. CDR3 size: 13 residues. Here the CDR3 DNA reads TGTGCCAGCAGTTTGAAAGACAATCAGCCCCAGCATTTT. It codes for CASSLKDNQPQHF.

The sample holds a few counts of this clonotype. The chain is built from TRBV20-1 and TRBJ2-3; 7 bases match TRBD1. The germline CDR1 and CDR2 sequences are DFQATT and SNEGSKA (reference sequence). The length of the CDR3 is 14 residues. V lost 6 bases to trimming and J lost 4 bases; unmatched junction nucleotides: 10. CDR3 sequence (DNA): TGCAGTGCAAGGGGGCTAGCACAGGCAGATACGCAGTATTTT. Translating gives CSARGLAQADTQYF.

This clonotype was detected many times. The genes are TRBV27 and TRBJ1-5; a possible D gene is TRBD1 (5 bases). With 8 bases removed from V and 0 bases from J, the gap between germline ends came to 17 bases. Germline V gives CDR1 MNHEY, CDR2 SMNVEV (reference sequence). The CDR3 totals 16 residues. For the CDR3, the DNA is TGTGCCAGCCTCCCTGACAGCAGCGATAGCAATCAGCCCCAGCATTTT. As protein: CASLPDSSDSNQPQHF.

This clonotype was observed at least ten times. The chain combines TRBV10-3 with TRBJ2-1; 14 bases map to TRBD2. The CDR3 spans 16 residues. V lost 6 bases to trimming and J lost 8 bases; unmatched junction nucleotides: 9. Per germline, CDR1 ENHRY and CDR2 SYGVKD. The CDR3 nucleotides read TGTGCCATCAGATCGACTAGCGGGAGGGCCAGGGATGAGCAGTTCTTC. Translation: CAIRSTSGRARDEQFF.

This clonotype was seen a handful of times. The CDR3 nucleotides are TGTGCCAGCTCTCCAGATCGACAGGGTGCAAAAAACATTCAGTACTTC. Translation gives CASSPDRQGAKNIQYF. The J gene is TRBJ2-4, the V gene TRBV18; TRBD1 agrees at 7 bases. V was clipped by 6 bases and J by 4 bases; unmatched bases: 12. The CDR3 has 16 amino acids. Germline V gene sequence: CDR1 KGHSH, CDR2 LQKENI.

Only a few counts were recorded for this clonotype. The chain carries TRBV12-3 or TRBV12-4 and TRBJ2-1; unclear D gene. This CDR3 contains 14 residues. V was trimmed by 3 bases and J by 6 bases, leaving 12 bases between them. The CDR3 DNA follows: TGTGCCAGCAGTTTTCGGTCGGGTATCAATGAGCAGTTCTTC. Amino acids: CASSFRSGINEQFF.

This clonotype was detected many times. The rearrangement links TRBV6-1 to TRBJ1-5; no definite D call. This CDR3 is 14 amino acids long. Germline V gene sequence: CDR1 MNHNS, CDR2 SASEGT. The V end lost 7 bases, the J end lost 1 base, and 11 bases lay between the germline ends. CDR3 DNA sequence: TGTGCCAGCAAGGGTATTAACAGCAATCAGCCCCAGCATTTT. It is translated as CASKGINSNQPQHF.

This clonotype was picked up many times. The V gene is TRBV18, the J gene TRBJ2-7; D is uncertain. Trimming removed 6 bases at V and 2 bases at J, with 11 bases between. From germline, CDR1 is KGHSH and CDR2 LQKENI. The CDR3 spans 13 residues. CDR3 sequence (DNA): TGTGCCAGCTCCTCTTCGTCAGCCTACGAGCAGTACTTC. The encoded protein is CASSSSSAYEQYF.

The chain employs TRBV29-1 and TRBJ1-5; 8 bases match TRBD1. The CDR3 loop spans 13 amino acids. Germline V gene sequence: CDR1 SQVTM, CDR2 ANQGSEA. V shed 6 bases, J shed 5 bases, and the junction held 6 bases outside the gene matches. CDR3 protein: CSVAGGSDQPQHF. CDR3 nucleotide sequence: TGCAGCGTGGCAGGGGGCTCGGATCAGCCCCAGCATTTT.

The chain recombines TRBV10-2 with TRBJ2-7; 8 bases align to TRBD2. The ends lost 0 bases at V and 12 bases at J; junction bases unmatched: 13. From germline, CDR1 is WSHSY and CDR2 SAAADI. The CDR3 contains 15 residues. The CDR3 coding sequence is TGCGCCAGCAGTGAGTCGGCCGGGACTAGGTATGATGGGTACTTC. It is translated as CASSESAGTRYDGYF.